What follows are 14 T cell receptor beta chains derived from one specimen sequenced in a study of shared clonotypes between healthy human individuals. Here immunoSEQ multiplex PCR was the method, and the copy in TCRdb shows in-frame clones only, minus some. Of over 1.5 million clones listed, 98% are singletons. Input material: naive CD4+ T cells sorted from blood. Sample subset: CD45RA+ positively selected. The receptor source for this set is a man aged 30-40 years in good health.

V gene TRBV9 combines with J gene TRBJ2-3; 7 nucleotides agree with TRBD1. Germline V gene lookup returns CDR1 SGDLS and CDR2 YYNGEE. The CDR3 is 15 residues long. V was pared by 4 bases and J by 2 bases, with 7 bases of the junction left unmatched. CDR3 protein: CASSLTGKYTDTQYF. CDR3 nucleotides: TGTGCCAGCAGCCTGACAGGGAAATACACAGATACGCAGTATTTT.

The rearrangement joins TRBV5-1 to TRBJ2-5; weak D call: TRBD2 (5 bases). V was pared by 6 bases and J by 5 bases, with 8 bases between. The CDR3 has 11 amino acids. Germline V gene lookup returns CDR1 SGHRS and CDR2 YFSETQ. In nucleotides, the CDR3 is TGCGCCAGCACCACGGGGGAGACCCAGTACTTC. Protein product: CASTTGETQYF.

The V and J genes are TRBV27 and TRBJ2-1; 11 nucleotides line up with TRBD2. V lost 8 bases to trimming and J lost 10 bases; unmatched junction nucleotides: 13. The CDR3 loop spans 15 amino acids. Germline-derived CDR1 and CDR2 are MNHEY and SMNVEV (reference sequence). The CDR3 region has the DNA TGTGCCAGCGGACACCTAGCGGGAGGCCTCGTCGAGCAGTTCTTC. Its protein product is CASGHLAGGLVEQFF.

On this clone: One junction end disagrees with the germline gene, perhaps due to a read error. The chain carries TRBV11-2 and TRBJ2-2; 8 positions match TRBD2. The CDR3 runs 15 residues. Germline V gene sequence: CDR1 SGHAT, CDR2 FQNNGV. CDR3 amino acids: CAIEREIDKHRGAVF. The CDR3 nucleotides are TGTGCCATCGAGCGGGAGATTGATAAACACCGGGGAGCTGTTTTT.

In regard to this clone: Within the sample, other DNA sequences also encode this same CDR3. V and J are TRBV30 and TRBJ2-7, with D unresolved. The germline V gene has CDR1 GTSNPN and CDR2 SVGIG (reference sequence). The CDR3 is made up of 12 amino acids. The ends were cut back, 2 bases at V and 4 bases at J, with 9 bases in the middle. CDR3 amino acids: CAWSPGGYEQYF. CDR3 DNA: TGTGCCTGGAGTCCTGGTGGTTACGAGCAGTACTTC.

This clone showed up just once. The chain has TRBV29-1 and TRBJ1-2, with D possibly TRBD1 on 6 matching bases. Germline V gives CDR1 SQVTM, CDR2 ANQGSEA. V was trimmed by 2 bases and J by 1 base, leaving 14 bases between them. The CDR3 spans 15 residues. CDR3 sequence reads: CSVEISDSLNYGYTF. DNA for the CDR3: TGCAGCGTTGAAATATCGGACAGTCTTAACTATGGCTACACCTTC. Full variable domain (outside the CDR3, taken from reference TRBV29-1 and TRBJ1-2): SAVISQKPSRDICQRGTSLTIQCQVDSQVTMMFWYRQQPGQSLTLIATANQGSEATYESGFVIDKFPISRPNLTFSTLTVSNMSPEDSSIYLCSVEISDSLNYGYTFGSGTRLTVV.

This chain connects TRBV18 to TRBJ1-4; TRBD1 aligns across 9 bases. This CDR3 has 15 residues. Germline-derived CDR1 and CDR2 are KGHSH and LQKENI. J gave up 8 bases and V 1 base, and 5 bases lay outside the gene matches. CDR3 DNA: TGTGCCAGCTCACCACGGACAGGGGTGGGGGAAAAACTGTTTTTT. This translates into CASSPRTGVGEKLFF.

V is TRBV5-6 and J is TRBJ2-7; maybe TRBD2 (6 bases). This CDR3 comprises 16 residues. Germline lookup yields CDR1 SGHDT and CDR2 YYEEEE. V dropped 4 bases and J dropped 1 base, with 18 bases sitting between them. CDR3 region: CASSMGPSGPSYEQYF. Here the CDR3 DNA reads TGTGCCAGCAGCATGGGGCCCAGCGGGCCTTCCTACGAGCAGTACTTC. The variable domain in full, completed from reference TRBV5-6 and TRBJ2-7, reads DAGVTQSPTHLIKTRGQQVTLRCSPKSGHDTVSWYQQALGQGPQFIFQYYEEEERQRGNFPDRFSGHQFPNYSSELNVNALLLGDSALYLCASSMGPSGPSYEQYFGPGTRLTVT.

This clone was counted a single time. This rearrangement joins TRBV11-2 to TRBJ2-1; tentatively, D is TRBD2 (5 bases). Germline V gene sequence: CDR1 SGHAT, CDR2 FQNNGV. CDR3 length: 15 residues. The V gene lost 4 bases and the J gene lost 3 bases, with 13 bases spanning the gap. The chain's CDR3 is CASSSRGLLYNEQFF. The CDR3, as DNA: TGTGCCAGCAGCTCCCGTGGACTCCTCTACAATGAGCAGTTCTTC.

The CDR3: CASSPLRAAGGRETQYF. CDR3 in DNA: TGTGCCAGCTCACCACTCCGGGCGGCGGGGGGACGGGAGACCCAGTACTTC. The gene calls are TRBV18 and TRBJ2-5; 8 bases fit TRBD2. The CDR3 has 17 amino acids. With V trimmed by 1 base and J by 5 bases, 12 bases remained unmatched. The germline CDR1 and CDR2 sequences are KGHSH and LQKENI.

The CDR3 here is CASSLIPYEQYF. As DNA, the CDR3 is TGTGCCAGCTCACTGATCCCCTACGAGCAGTACTTC. V and J are TRBV18 and TRBJ2-7; D remains unclear. The V and J ends lost 4 bases and 2 bases respectively, with 6 bases between them. The germline gives CDR1 KGHSH, CDR2 LQKENI. This CDR3 is 12 amino acids long. The variable domain in full, with the rest retrieved from reference TRBV18 and TRBJ2-7, is NAGVMQNPRHLVRRRGQEARLRCSPMKGHSHVYWYRQLPEEGLKFMVYLQKENIIDESGMPKERFSAEFPKEGPSILRIQQVVRGDSAAYFCASSLIPYEQYFGPGTRLTVT.

The rearrangement joins TRBV29-1 to TRBJ2-1, with TRBD1 matching over 9 bases. The CDR3 consists of 16 residues. Germline trimming cut 1 base from V and 4 bases from J; bases unmatched to any gene: 8. Germline CDR1 is SQVTM and CDR2 is ANQGSEA. The CDR3 sequence is CSVEGKQGAGYNEQFF. DNA for the CDR3: TGCAGCGTTGAAGGAAAACAGGGGGCGGGATACAATGAGCAGTTCTTC.

The rearrangement joins TRBV4-1 to TRBJ1-4; D is unresolved. The CDR3 is made up of 15 amino acids. Trimming took 3 bases from V and 11 from J, leaving 19 bases between them. Per germline, CDR1 MGHRA and CDR2 YSYEKL. The CDR3 sequence is CASSHLTVGVEKLFF. In DNA form, the CDR3 reads TGCGCCAGCAGCCATCTGACCGTCGGGGTTGAGAAACTGTTTTTT.

The rearrangement uses TRBV6-6 and TRBJ2-5; 10 positions match TRBD1. The junction had 2 bases not matched to a gene; V was cut back by 2 bases and J by 5 bases. The CDR3 extends over 14 amino acids. Germline loops: CDR1 MNHNY, CDR2 SVGAGI (reference sequence). Here the CDR3 reads CASSYLTGGETQYF. The DNA of the CDR3 is TGTGCCAGCAGTTACCTGACAGGGGGCGAGACCCAGTACTTC.